The sequence of this TCR beta chain was determined in a study of T-cell memory formation after mild COVID-19. Study-level background: Largely donor-specific TCR clusters were found.

This clonotype showed up just a few times. Trimming stripped 8 bases from V and 0 bases from J, with 11 bases between. CDR1 is LGHDT, CDR2 YNNKEL, per germline (reference sequence). This CDR3 is 15 amino acids long. One entry per CDR3 protein results from TCRdb running MiXCR on the 5' RACE reads. The data contain hundreds of thousands of distinct CDR3 sequences, roughly 17% of them seen just once; the ten biggest clones take up about 8.6%. This sequence joins TRBV3-1 and TRBJ2-6; D might be TRBD1 or TRBD2, each matching 5 bases. Sequenced sample: PBMCs or a T cell subset sorted from them (not recorded which). The origin of this receptor is an adult woman who had mild COVID-19 (a few samples of this study predate the infection). Cell type and time point are not known. The chain's CDR3 is CASRDRSSGANVLTF. CDR3 DNA sequence: TGTGCCAGCCGGGACCGGAGCTCTGGGGCCAACGTCCTGACTTTC.